This T cell receptor beta chain was found in a study of CD8 T cells in Susac syndrome. The T cells that were sequenced for TCR beta were CD8+ and CD4+ cells from blood. Those who served as multiple sclerosis controls were treatment-naive patients with stable or active relapsing-remitting disease. Bulk CD8+ and CD4+ cells came from magnetic negative isolation; CD8+ TEMRA by FACS. Random hexamers were used to reverse transcribe the RNA input (about 0.5 to 1 ug). Multiplex PCR with immunoSEQ amplified the TCR beta CDR3 across 54 Vbeta and 13 Jbeta. Via MiXCR, TCRdb re-called the immunoSEQ multiplex PCR reads, giving one row per CDR3 protein. The data show approximately 68,000 distinct CDR3 sequences, about 95% seen once. In germline, CDR1 is SQVTM, CDR2 ANQGSEA. After removal of 5 bases from V and 1 base from J, the junction contained 3 bases not matched to a gene. CDR3 length: 13 residues.

This receptor was taken from a human donor with multiple sclerosis. The sequenced material came from CD8+ T cells from PBMCs. The V and J genes are TRBV29-1 and TRBJ1-1, with 8 bases lining up with TRBD1. The CDR3 here is CSVRTGKNTEAFF. The CDR3 bases are TGCAGCGTTCGGACAGGGAAGAACACTGAAGCTTTCTTT. Full variable domain (outside the CDR3, taken from reference TRBV29-1 and TRBJ1-1): SAVISQKPSRDICQRGTSLTIQCQVDSQVTMMFWYRQQPGQSLTLIATANQGSEATYESGFVIDKFPISRPNLTFSTLTVSNMSPEDSSIYLCSVRTGKNTEAFFGQGTRLTVV.